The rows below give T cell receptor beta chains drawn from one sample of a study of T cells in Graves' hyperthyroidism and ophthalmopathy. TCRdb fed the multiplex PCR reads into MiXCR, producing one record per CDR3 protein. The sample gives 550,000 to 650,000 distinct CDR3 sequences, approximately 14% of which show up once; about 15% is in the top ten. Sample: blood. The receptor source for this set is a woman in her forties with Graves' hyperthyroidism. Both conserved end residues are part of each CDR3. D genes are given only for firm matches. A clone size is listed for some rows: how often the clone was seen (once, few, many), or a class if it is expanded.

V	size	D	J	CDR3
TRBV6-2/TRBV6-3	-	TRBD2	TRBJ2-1	CASSLLAGESNEQFF
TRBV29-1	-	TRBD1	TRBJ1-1	CSVGDRINEAFF
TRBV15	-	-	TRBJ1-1	CATSRDIRWAEAFF
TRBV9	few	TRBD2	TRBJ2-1	CASSVTSENNEQFF
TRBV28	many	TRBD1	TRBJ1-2	CASSFPTGGNYGYTF
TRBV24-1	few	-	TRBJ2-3	CATRETSTDTQYF
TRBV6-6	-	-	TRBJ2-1	CASSYFLGGEGGDEQFF
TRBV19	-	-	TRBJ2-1	CASSPGLVITYNEQFF
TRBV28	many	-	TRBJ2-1	CASGARTDDNEQFF
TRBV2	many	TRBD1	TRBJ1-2	CASRGTGSDYGYTF
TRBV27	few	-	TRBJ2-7	CASSSYGTRQYF
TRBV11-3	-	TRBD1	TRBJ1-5	CASSFPNRDRKGNQPQHF
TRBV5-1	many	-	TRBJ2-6	CASSLQFSGANVLTF
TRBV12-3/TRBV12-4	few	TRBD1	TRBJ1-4	CASSYGDSRNEKLFF
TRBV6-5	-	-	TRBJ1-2	CASSYGGYYGYTF
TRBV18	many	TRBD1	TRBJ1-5	CASSPTPGQGASQPQHF
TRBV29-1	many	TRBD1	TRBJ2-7	CSVEYRQGVGSYEQYF
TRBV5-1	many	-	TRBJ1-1	CASSSWGVGTEAFF
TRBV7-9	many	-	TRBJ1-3	CASSLGTSGNTIYF
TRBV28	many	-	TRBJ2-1	CASMERDNEQFF
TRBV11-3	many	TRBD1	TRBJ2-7	CASSPVSRDREYEQYF
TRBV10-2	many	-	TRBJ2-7	CARAPGLDYEQYF
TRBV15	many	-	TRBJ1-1	CATSTPLGGRNTEAFF